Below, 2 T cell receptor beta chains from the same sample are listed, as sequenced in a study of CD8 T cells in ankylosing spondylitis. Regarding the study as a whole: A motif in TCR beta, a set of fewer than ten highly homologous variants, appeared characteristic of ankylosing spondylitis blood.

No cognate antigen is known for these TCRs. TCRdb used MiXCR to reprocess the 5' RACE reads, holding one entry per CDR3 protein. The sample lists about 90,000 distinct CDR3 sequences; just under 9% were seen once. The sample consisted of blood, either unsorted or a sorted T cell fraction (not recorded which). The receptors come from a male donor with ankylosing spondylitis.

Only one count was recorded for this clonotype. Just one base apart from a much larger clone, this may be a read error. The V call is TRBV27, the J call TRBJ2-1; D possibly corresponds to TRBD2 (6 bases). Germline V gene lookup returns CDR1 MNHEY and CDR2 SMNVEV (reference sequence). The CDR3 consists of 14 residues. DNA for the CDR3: TGTGCCAGCAGTTTCACCGGGACTCCCAATAAGCAGTTCTTC. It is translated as CASSFTGTPNKQFF.

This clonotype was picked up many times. The CDR3 DNA reads TGTGCCAGCAGCCCCACCGGGTGGGGCATAAACAATGAGCAGTTCTTC. Its translation: CASSPTGWGINNEQFF. The V call is TRBV3-1, the J call TRBJ2-1, with a weak D call TRBD1 (5 bases). V was clipped by 4 bases and J by 5 bases, with 18 bases between them. CDR3 length: 16 amino acids. Germline V CDR1 and CDR2: LGHDT, YNNKEL (reference sequence).